Following are 31 T cell receptor beta chains from one sample sequenced in a study of blood T cell repertoires in COVID-19. The assay was immunoSEQ multiplex PCR, and TCRdb's table has in-frame clones only and misses some. The table shows 200,000 to 300,000 clones, with approximately 89% occurring only once. The sample consisted of peripheral blood. The receptors derive from a woman between 50 and 59 years old with acute or convalescent COVID-19.

The chain uses TRBV5-4 and TRBJ2-5; 8 bases agree with TRBD2. The CDR3 is 15 residues long. With 4 bases clipped from V and 5 bases from J, the junction kept 10 bases outside the gene matches. Germline V gene sequence: CDR1 SGHNT, CDR2 YYREEE (reference sequence). The CDR3 nucleotides read TGTGCCAGCAGCCCTCGTAGCGGGGAGTCGGAGACCCAGTACTTC. It encodes CASSPRSGESETQYF.

This clone was observed once. V is TRBV5-4 and J is TRBJ2-6; TRBD1 is a possible D gene (6 bases). Germline V lookup: CDR1 SGHNT, CDR2 YYREEE (reference sequence). The V gene lost 2 bases and the J gene lost 4 bases, with 10 bases spanning the gap. This CDR3 region has 15 residues. CDR3 in amino acids: CASSLQGPGANVLTF. CDR3 sequence (DNA): TGTGCCAGCAGCTTACAGGGTCCCGGGGCCAACGTCCTGACTTTC.

This clone was seen just once. CDR3 protein: CASSQVQGYEQYF. DNA for the CDR3: TGTGCCAGCAGCCAAGTACAGGGTTACGAGCAGTACTTC. The rearrangement links TRBV3-1 (or the pseudogene TRBV3-2) to TRBJ2-7; D is possibly TRBD1 (6 bases). The CDR3 totals 13 residues. CDR1 and CDR2 from the germline V gene are LGHDT and YNNKEL (reference sequence). V was clipped by 1 base and J by 4 bases, with 8 bases between them.

The rearrangement uses TRBV2 and TRBJ2-2; weak D call: TRBD2 (6 bases). V was trimmed by 3 bases and J by 0 bases, leaving 14 bases between them. Germline loops: CDR1 SNHLY, CDR2 FYNNEI. The CDR3 totals 17 residues. CDR3 bases: TGTGCCAGCAGTGATATCGGCCCGGGGGCGAACACCGGGGAGCTGTTTTTT. Protein sequence: CASSDIGPGANTGELFF.

This clone was seen only a few times. This chain links TRBV9 with TRBJ2-7; D unclear. The V end lost 4 bases, the J end lost 5 bases, and 10 bases lay between the germline ends. This CDR3 contains 12 residues. Germline lookup yields CDR1 SGDLS and CDR2 YYNGEE. CDR3 loop: CASSPGLDEQYF. The CDR3 nucleotides read TGTGCCAGCAGCCCAGGCCTCGACGAGCAGTACTTC.

The chain uses TRBV29-1 and TRBJ1-2; a possible D gene is TRBD1 (5 bases). CDR1 and CDR2 (germline): SQVTM, ANQGSEA. This CDR3 is 11 amino acids long. Trimming stripped 7 bases from V and 8 bases from J, with 14 bases between. The CDR3 spells CSAPDTLGYTF. Here the CDR3 DNA reads TGCAGCGCTCCGGACACTTTAGGCTACACCTTC.

The chain links TRBV5-4 to TRBJ2-1; 10 bases agree with TRBD1. The CDR3 loop spans 14 amino acids. V dropped 6 bases and J dropped 7; count of bases not matched to a gene: 7. CDR1 is SGHNT, CDR2 YYREEE, per germline (reference sequence). The DNA of the CDR3 is TGTGCCAGCATCCCGGGGACAGGGGCGAATGAGCAGTTCTTC. As protein: CASIPGTGANEQFF.

V and J are TRBV28 and TRBJ2-5, with TRBD2 identical over 10 bases. Germline V gene lookup returns CDR1 MDHEN and CDR2 SYDVKM. Trimming cost V 1 base and J 1 base; bases outside gene matches: 0. The CDR3 consists of 15 residues. The CDR3 sequence is CASSLSSGGQETQYF. As DNA, the CDR3 is TGTGCCAGCAGTTTATCTAGCGGGGGCCAAGAGACCCAGTACTTC. The whole variable domain, filled in from reference TRBV28 and TRBJ2-5, reads DVKVTQSSRYLVKRTGEKVFLECVQDMDHENMFWYRQDPGLGLRLIYFSYDVKMKEKGDIPEGYSVSREKKERFSLILESASTNQTSMYLCASSLSSGGQETQYFGPGTRLLVL.

Written as DNA, the CDR3 is TGCGCCAGCAGCCAAGTGCAGGGTGGGCTTCGCTCTGGAAACACCATATATTTT. Translation gives CASSQVQGGLRSGNTIYF. The J gene is TRBJ1-3, the V gene TRBV4-1, with D possibly TRBD1 on 5 matching bases. From germline, CDR1 is MGHRA and CDR2 YSYEKL. With 1 base removed from V and 0 bases from J, the gap between germline ends came to 16 bases. The CDR3 is 18 amino acids.

The chain is built from TRBV29-1 and TRBJ2-7; possibly TRBD1 for D (5 bases). The CDR3 length is 14 residues. V was pared by 8 bases and J by 5 bases, with 22 bases between. CDR1 and CDR2 from the germline V gene are SQVTM and ANQGSEA. CDR3 sequence reads: CSFRPDTGTHEQYF. The DNA for the CDR3 is TGCAGCTTCCGACCGGACACTGGAACCCACGAGCAGTACTTC.

The chain carries TRBV5-1 and TRBJ1-1; D perhaps matches TRBD1 (6 bases). Trimming cost V 3 bases and J 10 bases, with 16 bases left between them. This CDR3 spans 13 amino acids. Germline V lookup: CDR1 SGHRS, CDR2 YFSETQ. CDR3 loop: CASSSTIQGGAFF. CDR3 nucleotide sequence: TGCGCCAGCAGCTCGACAATACAGGGTGGAGCTTTCTTT.

This rearrangement joins TRBV7-2 to TRBJ2-3, with a tentative D call TRBD2 (7 bases). This CDR3 region has 16 residues. From germline, CDR1 is SGHTA and CDR2 FQGNSA. Trimming removed 1 base at V and 2 bases at J, with 13 bases between. The CDR3 loop is CASSLGAGAVTDTQYF. DNA of the CDR3: TGTGCCAGCAGCTTAGGGGCGGGGGCTGTCACAGATACGCAGTATTTT.

The genes are TRBV20-1 and TRBJ1-5; no definite D call. The CDR3 runs 15 residues. Germline CDR1 is DFQATT and CDR2 is SNEGSKA (reference sequence). V was trimmed by 3 bases and J by 2 bases, leaving 14 bases between them. The CDR3 sequence: CSASRWVGGNQPQHF. The CDR3 coding sequence is TGCAGTGCTAGTCGATGGGTCGGGGGCAATCAGCCCCAGCATTTT.

This sequence joins TRBV5-8 and TRBJ2-1; 9 bases line up with TRBD2. Germline V gives CDR1 SGHTS, CDR2 YDEGEE. The junction had 4 bases not matched to a gene; V was cut back by 1 base and J by 8 bases. CDR3 length: 14 residues. The CDR3 region has the DNA TGTGCCAGCAGCTTGATGACTAGCGGCGATGAGCAGTTCTTC. Protein: CASSLMTSGDEQFF.

The rearrangement joins TRBV9 to TRBJ1-5; D may be TRBD1 (6 bases). The CDR3 length is 14 residues. The germline CDR1 and CDR2 sequences are SGDLS and YYNGEE. The V and J ends lost 6 bases and 5 bases respectively, with 15 bases between them. In nucleotides, the CDR3 is TGTGCCAGCAACTCAGGGGTTAAAGATCAGCCCCAGCATTTT. This gives the protein CASNSGVKDQPQHF.

The V gene is TRBV28, the J gene TRBJ2-3; 7 nucleotides line up with TRBD2. This CDR3 spans 15 amino acids. J was trimmed by 7 bases and V by 2 bases; bases with no gene match: 9. Germline V gives CDR1 MDHEN, CDR2 SYDVKM. In nucleotides, the CDR3 is TGTGCCAGCAGTTTAGCGGCGGGAGCATGGAATACGCAGTATTTT. Amino acids: CASSLAAGAWNTQYF.

V is TRBV6-2 or TRBV6-3 and J is TRBJ2-7, with D possibly being TRBD2 (6 bases). Germline CDR1 reads MNHEY; CDR2 reads SVGEGT. Trimming shortened V by 5 bases and J by 2 bases, and 22 bases separated the two germline ends. The CDR3 runs to 17 residues. CDR3 sequence reads: CASSPRVRDLTPYEQYF. CDR3 coding DNA: TGTGCCAGCAGTCCCCGGGTAAGGGACTTGACCCCCTACGAGCAGTACTTC.

The chain combines TRBV6-5 with TRBJ1-2; 7 bases match TRBD1. Trimming cost V 5 bases and J 4 bases; bases outside gene matches: 4. The CDR3 is made up of 13 amino acids. CDR1 is MNHEY and CDR2 is SVGAGI in the germline V gene. CDR3: CASSTRDSYGYTF. In nucleotides, the CDR3 is TGTGCCAGCAGTACCCGGGACAGCTATGGCTACACCTTC.

Only a few counts were recorded for this clone. The chain couples TRBV30 to TRBJ2-7; D remains ambiguous. Germline V gene lookup returns CDR1 GTSNPN and CDR2 SVGIG (reference sequence). V was clipped by 1 base and J by 3 bases, with 4 bases between them. CDR3 length: 11 residues. The CDR3, as DNA: TGTGCCTGGAGTGGAGGCTACGAGCAGTACTTC. This sequence encodes CAWSGGYEQYF. The variable domain in full, completed from reference TRBV30 and TRBJ2-7, reads SQTIHQWPATLVQPVGSPLSLECTVEGTSNPNLYWYRQAAGRGLQLLFYSVGIGQISSEVPQNLSASRPQDRQFILSSKKLLLSDSGFYLCAWSGGYEQYFGPGTRLTVT.

The chain employs TRBV19 and TRBJ2-7, with 9 positions matching TRBD1. CDR1 is LNHDA, CDR2 SQIVND, per germline (reference sequence). CDR3 length: 14 amino acids. Unmatched junction bases numbered 6, after V lost 7 bases and J lost 2 bases. CDR3 nucleotides: TGTGCCAGTAATTTGGGACAGGGCCCCTACGAGCAGTACTTC. Residues: CASNLGQGPYEQYF.

V gene TRBV29-1 combines with J gene TRBJ1-4; perhaps TRBD1 as D (5 bases). Germline CDR1 SQVTM, CDR2 ANQGSEA. With 4 bases removed from V and 4 bases from J, the gap between germline ends came to 10 bases. CDR3 size: 13 residues. This CDR3 is CSVGTRDNEKLFF. The CDR3 DNA sequence: TGCAGCGTTGGGACAAGGGATAATGAAAAACTGTTTTTT.

The chain has TRBV4-3 and TRBJ2-7, with 13 nucleotides matching TRBD2. This CDR3 contains 16 residues. The germline V gene encodes CDR1 LGHNA and CDR2 YSLEER. J gave up 5 bases and V 0 bases, and 4 bases lay outside the gene matches. CDR3 in DNA: TGCGCCAGCAGCCAAGATCAAGGACTAGCGGGAGACGAGCAGTACTTC. Amino acids: CASSQDQGLAGDEQYF.

The J gene is TRBJ2-7, the V gene TRBV4-1, with a weak D call TRBD2 (5 bases). In germline, CDR1 is MGHRA, CDR2 YSYEKL. The V gene lost 4 bases and the J gene lost 2 bases, with 18 bases spanning the gap. The CDR3 length is 16 residues. DNA for the CDR3: TGCGCCAGCAGCCTAGTCCCGGGCGGGCAGACCTACGAGCAGTACTTC. Translated: CASSLVPGGQTYEQYF.

The CDR3 spells CASSPRDTSSYEQYF. The CDR3 nucleotides read TGTGCCAGCAGCCCCCGGGACACGAGCTCCTACGAGCAGTACTTC. This sequence joins TRBV7-9 and TRBJ2-7; maybe TRBD1 (6 bases). The CDR3 loop spans 15 amino acids. Germline CDR1 SEHNR, CDR2 FQNEAQ (reference sequence). Trimming removed 5 bases from V and 0 bases from J, with 14 bases in between.

The V and J genes are TRBV28 and TRBJ1-2; 7 bases fit TRBD1. The germline gives CDR1 MDHEN, CDR2 SYDVKM. The CDR3 consists of 14 residues. V trimming: 3 bases; J trimming: 1 base; junction bases outside the gene matches: 2. Here the CDR3 DNA reads TGTGCCAGCAGTTTCCAGGGGGGTAACTATGGCTACACCTTC. Translation: CASSFQGGNYGYTF.

This rearrangement joins TRBV3-1 (or the pseudogene TRBV3-2) to TRBJ2-5, with D perhaps TRBD2 (6 bases). The CDR3 length is 17 residues. V lost 4 bases to trimming and J lost 1 base, with 19 bases between them. Germline V lookup: CDR1 LGHDT, CDR2 YNNKEL (reference sequence). This chain's CDR3 is CASSLLSGGGSQETQYF. The DNA for the CDR3 is TGTGCCAGCAGCCTATTGTCGGGTGGGGGGAGCCAAGAGACCCAGTACTTC.

The V call is TRBV5-4, the J call TRBJ2-1, with 9 bases aligning to TRBD2. Unmatched junction bases numbered 6, after V lost 4 bases and J lost 7 bases. Germline V gene lookup returns CDR1 SGHNT and CDR2 YYREEE (reference sequence). CDR3 length: 14 residues. For the CDR3, the DNA is TGTGCCAGCAGCGCCCTAGCGGGAAAGAATGAGCAGTTCTTC. This translates into CASSALAGKNEQFF.

V is TRBV9 and J is TRBJ1-6; a weak D match, TRBD1 (6 bases). The CDR3 is 12 amino acids. Trimming left V 4 bases short and J 14 bases short, with 13 bases between. Germline CDR1 is SGDLS and CDR2 is YYNGEE. The CDR3 protein is CASSLNTGSLHF. CDR3 nucleotides: TGTGCCAGCAGCTTAAATACAGGGTCCCTCCACTTT.

The table lists this clone with a count of one. This chain uses TRBV7-2 with TRBJ1-1; D is ambiguous. Germline V gives CDR1 SGHTA, CDR2 FQGNSA. The CDR3 consists of 14 residues. The V gene lost 4 bases and the J gene lost 2 bases, with 11 bases spanning the gap. The CDR3 coding sequence is TGTGCCAGCAGCTCGGTTCCCCCAAACACTGAAGCTTTCTTT. It translates to CASSSVPPNTEAFF.

The V gene is TRBV29-1, the J gene TRBJ2-7; the match to TRBD1 covers 8 bases. The germline gives CDR1 SQVTM, CDR2 ANQGSEA. The ends lost 2 bases at V and 1 base at J; junction bases unmatched: 10. The CDR3 is made up of 16 amino acids. The CDR3 nucleotides read TGCAGCGTTGAATTGGTCGGGACAGGTACATCCTACGAGCAGTACTTC. This encodes CSVELVGTGTSYEQYF.

The gene calls are TRBV14 and TRBJ2-3; D is possibly TRBD1 (5 bases). The V gene's germline CDR1 is SGHDN and CDR2 FVKESK. CDR3 size: 13 residues. V lost 2 bases and J 4 bases, leaving 7 bases between the germline ends. This CDR3 reads CASSQRGSDTQYF. The CDR3 DNA sequence: TGTGCCAGCAGCCAAAGGGGCTCAGATACGCAGTATTTT.